This TCR beta chain was recorded in a study of cytomegalovirus exposure and HLA in healthy donors. Points from the study as a whole: A classifier reportedly called cytomegalovirus status with high sensitivity and specificity. Cytomegalovirus association was assigned to about 150 TCR beta chains.

The CDR3 sequence is 13 residues long. Trimming cost V 5 bases and J 14 bases; bases outside gene matches: 6. CDR1 is MNHEY and CDR2 is SVGAGI in the germline V gene. Using immunoSEQ multiplex PCR, the repertoire was profiled, and TCRdb retains in-frame clones only, with some absent. The sample shows 150,000 or so clones, more than 80% of them seen only once. As to this clone: What it binds is not known.

This chain links TRBV6-5 with TRBJ1-6; 10 bases are shared with TRBD1. The source is a woman aged 25 to 39 in good health and CMV-seropositive. The sequencing sample was made of PBMCs. The CDR3, as DNA: TGTGCCAGCAGTAGGGACAGGGGTTTAGCCCTCCACTTT. It encodes CASSRDRGLALHF.